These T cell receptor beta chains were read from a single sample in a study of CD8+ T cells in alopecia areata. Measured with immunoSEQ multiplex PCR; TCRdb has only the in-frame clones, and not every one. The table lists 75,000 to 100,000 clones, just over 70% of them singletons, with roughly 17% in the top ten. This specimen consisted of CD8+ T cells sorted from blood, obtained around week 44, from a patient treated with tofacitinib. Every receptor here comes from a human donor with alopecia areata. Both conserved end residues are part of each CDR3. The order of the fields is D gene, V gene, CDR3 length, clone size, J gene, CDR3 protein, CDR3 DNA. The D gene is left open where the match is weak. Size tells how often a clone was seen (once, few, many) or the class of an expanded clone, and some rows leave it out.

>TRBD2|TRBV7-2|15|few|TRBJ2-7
CASSSSGGAGDEQYF
TGTGCCAGCAGCTCTAGCGGGGGGGCCGGGGACGAGCAGTACTTC
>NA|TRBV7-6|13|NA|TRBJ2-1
CASSLLRDNEQFF
TGTGCCAGCAGCTTATTAAGGGACAATGAGCAGTTCTTC
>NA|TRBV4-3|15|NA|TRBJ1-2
CASSQDARNRAGQTF
TGCGCCAGCAGCCAAGACGCGCGGAACAGGGCCGGGCAGACCTTC
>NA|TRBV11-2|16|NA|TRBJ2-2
CASSLVAGWNTGELFF
TGTGCCAGCAGCTTAGTGGCAGGGTGGAACACCGGGGAGCTGTTTTTT
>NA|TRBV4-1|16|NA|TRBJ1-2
CASSQEARSLNYGYTF
TGCGCCAGCAGCCAAGAGGCGCGCTCACTTAACTATGGCTACACCTTC
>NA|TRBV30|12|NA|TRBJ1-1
CAWSAMGTEAFF
TGTGCCTGGAGTGCTATGGGCACTGAAGCTTTCTTT
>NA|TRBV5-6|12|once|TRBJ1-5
CASSLGNQPQHF
TGTGCCAGCAGCCTGGGTAATCAGCCCCAGCATTTT
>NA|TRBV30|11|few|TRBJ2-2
CAWSHNGELFF
TGTGCCTGGAGTCATAACGGGGAGCTGTTTTTT
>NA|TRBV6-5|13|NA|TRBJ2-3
CASRALHTDTQYF
TGTGCCAGCCGAGCACTACACACAGATACGCAGTATTTT
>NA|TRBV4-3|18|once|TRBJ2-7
CASSHGPGAEKSSYEQYF
TGCGCCAGCAGCCATGGTCCGGGAGCAGAGAAGAGTTCCTACGAGCAGTACTTC
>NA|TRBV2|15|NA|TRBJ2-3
CASSETVGGTDTQYF
TGTGCCAGCAGTGAGACAGTCGGGGGAACAGATACGCAGTATTTT
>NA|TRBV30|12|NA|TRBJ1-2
CAWTGDNYGYTF
TGTGCCTGGACAGGGGATAACTATGGCTACACCTTC
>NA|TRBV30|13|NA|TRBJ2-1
CAWKGEEGDEQFF
TGTGCCTGGAAAGGAGAAGAAGGAGATGAGCAGTTCTTC
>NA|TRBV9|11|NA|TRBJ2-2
CASSGGGELFF
TGTGCCAGCAGTGGTGGCGGGGAGCTGTTTTTT
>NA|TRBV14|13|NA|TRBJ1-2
CASSLTVTYGYTF
TGTGCCAGCAGTCTTACAGTGACCTATGGCTACACCTTC
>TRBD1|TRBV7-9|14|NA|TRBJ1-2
CASSSGQGRYGYTF
TGTGCCAGCAGCTCCGGACAGGGTAGATATGGCTACACCTTC
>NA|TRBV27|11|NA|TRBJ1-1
CASSLGAEAFF
TGTGCCAGCAGTTTAGGCGCTGAAGCTTTCTTT
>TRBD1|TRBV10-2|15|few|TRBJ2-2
CASRTGTGSHGELFF
TGCGCCAGCAGGACCGGGACAGGGTCCCACGGGGAGCTGTTTTTT
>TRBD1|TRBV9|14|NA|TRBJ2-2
CASSGTGNTGELFF
TGTGCCAGCAGCGGGACAGGGAACACCGGGGAGCTGTTTTTT
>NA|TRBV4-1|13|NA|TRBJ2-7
CASSHGASYEQYF
TGCGCCAGCAGCCACGGGGCCTCCTACGAGCAGTACTTC
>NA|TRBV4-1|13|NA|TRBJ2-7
CASSLGQGTEQYF
TGCGCCAGCAGCCTCGGGCAGGGGACCGAGCAGTACTTC
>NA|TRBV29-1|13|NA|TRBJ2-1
CSVVTPGNNEQFF
TGCAGCGTTGTTACCCCAGGGAACAATGAGCAGTTCTTC
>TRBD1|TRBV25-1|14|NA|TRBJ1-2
CASSEGQEWGSYTF
TGTGCCAGCAGTGAGGGACAGGAATGGGGTAGCTACACCTTC
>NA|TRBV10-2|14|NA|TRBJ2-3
CASSESTGWDTQYF
TGCGCCAGCAGTGAGTCGACAGGTTGGGATACGCAGTATTTT
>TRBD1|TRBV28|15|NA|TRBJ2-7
CASSADRALSYEQYF
TGTGCCAGCAGTGCCGACAGGGCCCTTAGTTACGAGCAGTACTTC
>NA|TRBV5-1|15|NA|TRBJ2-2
CASSSRDRYTGELFF
TGCGCCAGCAGCTCCCGGGACCGATACACCGGGGAGCTGTTTTTT
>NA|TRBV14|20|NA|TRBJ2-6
CASSQDLVRGRGSGANVLTF
TGTGCCAGCAGCCAAGATCTGGTACGGGGCCGGGGATCTGGGGCCAACGTCCTGACTTTC
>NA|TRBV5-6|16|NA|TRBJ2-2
CASSLLMAGNTGELFF
TGTGCCAGCAGCTTGTTAATGGCAGGCAACACCGGGGAGCTGTTTTTT
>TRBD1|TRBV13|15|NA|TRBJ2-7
CASSSSGQGTYEQYF
TGTGCCAGCAGCTCCTCGGGACAGGGAACCTACGAGCAGTACTTC
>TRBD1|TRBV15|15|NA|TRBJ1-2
CATSRGQGALGGYTF
TGTGCCACCAGCAGAGGACAGGGGGCTTTAGGTGGCTACACCTTC
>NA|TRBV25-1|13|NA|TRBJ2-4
CASLQLAKNIQYF
TGTGCCAGCTTGCAGCTAGCCAAAAACATTCAGTACTTC
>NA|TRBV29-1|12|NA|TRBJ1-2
CSVERDNYGYTF
TGCAGCGTTGAGCGGGATAACTATGGCTACACCTTC
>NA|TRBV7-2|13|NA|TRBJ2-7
CASSSSGTGEQYF
TGTGCCAGCAGCTCTTCCGGGACGGGTGAGCAGTACTTC
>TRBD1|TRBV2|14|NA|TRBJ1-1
CASSEYLDPGQGTF
TGTGCCAGCAGTGAATATCTTGATCCGGGACAGGGAACTTTT
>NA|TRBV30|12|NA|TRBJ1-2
CAWKGGAYGYTF
TGTGCCTGGAAGGGCGGCGCGTATGGCTACACCTTC
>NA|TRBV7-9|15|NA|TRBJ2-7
CASSPREGAPGKQYF
TGTGCCAGCAGCCCCCGAGAGGGAGCCCCAGGCAAGCAGTACTTC
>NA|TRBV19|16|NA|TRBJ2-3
CASKERDPDLPDTQYF
TGTGCCAGTAAGGAGAGGGATCCTGACCTACCAGATACGCAGTATTTT
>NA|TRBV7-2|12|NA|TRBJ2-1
CASSLEGRWHFF
TGTGCCAGCAGCTTAGAGGGTAGGTGGCATTTCTTC
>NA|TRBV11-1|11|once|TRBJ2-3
CASSLSDTQYF
TGTGCCAGCAGCTTATCAGATACGCAGTATTTT
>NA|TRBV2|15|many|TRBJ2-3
CASSEEWGRTDTQYF
TGTGCCAGCAGTGAAGAGTGGGGTAGGACAGATACGCAGTATTTT